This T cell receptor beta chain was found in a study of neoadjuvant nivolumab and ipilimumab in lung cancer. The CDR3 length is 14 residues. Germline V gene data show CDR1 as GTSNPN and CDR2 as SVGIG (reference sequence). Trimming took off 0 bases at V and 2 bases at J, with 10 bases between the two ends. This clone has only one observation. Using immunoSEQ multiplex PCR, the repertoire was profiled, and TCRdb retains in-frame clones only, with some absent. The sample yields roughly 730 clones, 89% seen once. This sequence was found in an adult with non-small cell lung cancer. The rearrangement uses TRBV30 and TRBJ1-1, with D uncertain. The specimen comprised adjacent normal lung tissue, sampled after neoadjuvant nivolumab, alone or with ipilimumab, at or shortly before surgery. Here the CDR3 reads CAWSVKWGNTEAFF. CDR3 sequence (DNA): TGTGCCTGGAGTGTAAAGTGGGGAAACACTGAAGCTTTCTTT.